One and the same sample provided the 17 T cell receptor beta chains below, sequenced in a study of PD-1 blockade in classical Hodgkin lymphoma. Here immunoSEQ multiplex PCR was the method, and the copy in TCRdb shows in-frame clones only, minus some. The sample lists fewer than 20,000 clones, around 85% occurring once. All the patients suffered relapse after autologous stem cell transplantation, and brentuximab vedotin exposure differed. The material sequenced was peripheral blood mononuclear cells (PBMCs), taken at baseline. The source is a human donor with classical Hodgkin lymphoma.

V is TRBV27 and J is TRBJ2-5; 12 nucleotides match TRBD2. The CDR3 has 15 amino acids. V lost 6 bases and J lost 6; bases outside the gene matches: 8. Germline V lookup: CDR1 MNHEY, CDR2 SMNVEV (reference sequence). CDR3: CASSLLAGGRKTQYF. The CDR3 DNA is TGTGCCAGCAGCCTCCTAGCGGGGGGGCGAAAGACCCAGTACTTC.

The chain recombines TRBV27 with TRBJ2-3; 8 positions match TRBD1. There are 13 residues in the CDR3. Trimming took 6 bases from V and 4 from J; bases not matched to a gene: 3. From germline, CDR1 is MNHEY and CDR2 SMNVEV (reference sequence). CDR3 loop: CASRDREADTQYF. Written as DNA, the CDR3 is TGTGCCAGCAGGGACAGGGAGGCAGATACGCAGTATTTT.

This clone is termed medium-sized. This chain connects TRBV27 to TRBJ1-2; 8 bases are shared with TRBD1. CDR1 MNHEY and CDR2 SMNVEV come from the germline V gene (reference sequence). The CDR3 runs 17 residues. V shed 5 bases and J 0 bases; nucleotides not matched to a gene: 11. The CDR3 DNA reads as TGTGCCAGCAGTCCCCGCGCAGGGGGCGGATCTAACTATGGCTACACCTTC. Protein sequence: CASSPRAGGGSNYGYTF.

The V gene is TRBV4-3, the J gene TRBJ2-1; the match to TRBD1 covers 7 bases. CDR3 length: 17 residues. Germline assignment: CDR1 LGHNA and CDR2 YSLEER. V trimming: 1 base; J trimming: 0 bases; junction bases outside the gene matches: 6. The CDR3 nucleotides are TGCGCCAGCAGCCAAGGGACAGGAATTAGCTCCTACAATGAGCAGTTCTTC. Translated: CASSQGTGISSYNEQFF.

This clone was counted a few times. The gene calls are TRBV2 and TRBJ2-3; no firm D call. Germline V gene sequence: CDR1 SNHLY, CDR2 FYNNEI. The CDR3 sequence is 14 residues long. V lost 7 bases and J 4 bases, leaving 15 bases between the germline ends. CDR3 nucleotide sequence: TGTGCCAGCACTTTGGGCCAGAGGCCAGATACGCAGTATTTT. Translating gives CASTLGQRPDTQYF.

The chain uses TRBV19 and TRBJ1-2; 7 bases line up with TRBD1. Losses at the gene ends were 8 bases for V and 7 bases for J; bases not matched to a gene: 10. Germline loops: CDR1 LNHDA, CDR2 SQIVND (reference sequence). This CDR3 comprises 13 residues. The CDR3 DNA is TGTGCCAGTTGGGACAGCGTGTCCCCTGGCTACACCTTC. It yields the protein CASWDSVSPGYTF.

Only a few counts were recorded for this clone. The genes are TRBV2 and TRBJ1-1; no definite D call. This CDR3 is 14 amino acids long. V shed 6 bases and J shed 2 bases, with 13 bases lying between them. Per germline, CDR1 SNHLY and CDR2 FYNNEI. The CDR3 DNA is TGTGCCAGCAGCTTAGGTTCTATTAACACTGAAGCTTTCTTT. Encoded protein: CASSLGSINTEAFF.

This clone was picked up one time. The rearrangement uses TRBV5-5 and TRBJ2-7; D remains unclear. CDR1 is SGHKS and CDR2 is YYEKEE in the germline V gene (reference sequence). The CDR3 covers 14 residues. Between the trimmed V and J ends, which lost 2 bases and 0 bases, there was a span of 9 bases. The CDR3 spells CASSFAPDSYEQYF. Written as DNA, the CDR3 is TGTGCCAGCAGCTTTGCCCCAGACTCCTACGAGCAGTACTTC.

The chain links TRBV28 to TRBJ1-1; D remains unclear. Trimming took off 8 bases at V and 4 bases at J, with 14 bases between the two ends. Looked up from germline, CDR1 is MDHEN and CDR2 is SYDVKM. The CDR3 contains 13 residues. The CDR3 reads CASVTSESTEAFF. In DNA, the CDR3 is TGTGCCAGCGTGACCTCGGAGTCCACTGAAGCTTTCTTT. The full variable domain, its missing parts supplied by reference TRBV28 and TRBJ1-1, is DVKVTQSSRYLVKRTGEKVFLECVQDMDHENMFWYRQDPGLGLRLIYFSYDVKMKEKGDIPEGYSVSREKKERFSLILESASTNQTSMYLCASVTSESTEAFFGQGTRLTVV.

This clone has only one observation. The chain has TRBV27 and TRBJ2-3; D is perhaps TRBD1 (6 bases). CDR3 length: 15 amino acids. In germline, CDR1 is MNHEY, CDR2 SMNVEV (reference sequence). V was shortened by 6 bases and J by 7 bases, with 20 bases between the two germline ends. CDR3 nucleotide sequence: TGTGCCAGCAGCCTCGGACAGACTGTCTTGAATACGCAGTATTTT. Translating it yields CASSLGQTVLNTQYF.

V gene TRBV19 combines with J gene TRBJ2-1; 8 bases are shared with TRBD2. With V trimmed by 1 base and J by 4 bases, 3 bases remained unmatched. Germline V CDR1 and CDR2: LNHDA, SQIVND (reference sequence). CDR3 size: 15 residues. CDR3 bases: TGTGCCAGTAGTATAGGAGCGGGGGTTTACAATGAGCAGTTCTTC. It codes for CASSIGAGVYNEQFF.

The CDR3 protein is CASSQEWGGSTDTQYF. DNA of the CDR3: TGCGCCAGCAGCCAAGAGTGGGGGGGTAGCACAGATACGCAGTATTTT. The chain has TRBV4-3 and TRBJ2-3, with 7 bases aligning to TRBD2. This CDR3 has 16 amino acids. CDR1 is LGHNA, CDR2 YSLEER, per germline. V shed 0 bases, J shed 0 bases, and the junction held 3 bases outside the gene matches.

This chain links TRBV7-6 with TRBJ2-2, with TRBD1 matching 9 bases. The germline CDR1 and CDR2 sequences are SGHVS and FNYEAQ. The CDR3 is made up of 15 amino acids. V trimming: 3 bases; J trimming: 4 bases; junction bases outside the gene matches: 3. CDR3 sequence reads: CASSLGQGSTGELFF. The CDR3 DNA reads TGTGCCAGCAGCTTGGGACAGGGATCCACCGGGGAGCTGTTTTTT.

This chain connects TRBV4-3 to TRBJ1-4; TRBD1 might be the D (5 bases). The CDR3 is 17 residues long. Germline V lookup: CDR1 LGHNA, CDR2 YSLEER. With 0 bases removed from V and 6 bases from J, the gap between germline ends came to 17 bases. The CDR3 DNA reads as TGCGCCAGCAGCCAAGAACCGACCGGGGGAAGGGATGAAAAACTGTTTTTT. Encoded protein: CASSQEPTGGRDEKLFF.

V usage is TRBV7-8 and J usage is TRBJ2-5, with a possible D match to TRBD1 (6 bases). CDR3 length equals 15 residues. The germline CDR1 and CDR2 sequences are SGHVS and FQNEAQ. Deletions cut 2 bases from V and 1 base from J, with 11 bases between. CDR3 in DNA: TGTGCCAGCAGCTTATTTAGGACAGTCCAAGAGACCCAGTACTTC. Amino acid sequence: CASSLFRTVQETQYF.

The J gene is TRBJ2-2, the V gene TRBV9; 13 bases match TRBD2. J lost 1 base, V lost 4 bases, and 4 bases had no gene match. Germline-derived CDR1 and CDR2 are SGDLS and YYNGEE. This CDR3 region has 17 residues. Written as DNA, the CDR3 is TGTGCCAGCAGCCTTCGGACTAGCGGGGGGAACACCGGGGAGCTGTTTTTT. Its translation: CASSLRTSGGNTGELFF. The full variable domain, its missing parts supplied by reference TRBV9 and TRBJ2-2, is DSGVTQTPKHLITATGQRVTLRCSPRSGDLSVYWYQQSLDQGLQFLIQYYNGEERAKGNILERFSAQQFPDLHSELNLSSLELGDSALYFCASSLRTSGGNTGELFFGEGSRLTVL.

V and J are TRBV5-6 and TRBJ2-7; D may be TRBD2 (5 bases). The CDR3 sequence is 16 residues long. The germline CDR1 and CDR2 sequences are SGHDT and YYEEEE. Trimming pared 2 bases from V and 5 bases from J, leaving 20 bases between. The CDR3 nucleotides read TGTGCCAGCAGCTTTACCGAGGGAGCTAAGCCCCACGAGCAGTACTTC. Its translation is CASSFTEGAKPHEQYF.